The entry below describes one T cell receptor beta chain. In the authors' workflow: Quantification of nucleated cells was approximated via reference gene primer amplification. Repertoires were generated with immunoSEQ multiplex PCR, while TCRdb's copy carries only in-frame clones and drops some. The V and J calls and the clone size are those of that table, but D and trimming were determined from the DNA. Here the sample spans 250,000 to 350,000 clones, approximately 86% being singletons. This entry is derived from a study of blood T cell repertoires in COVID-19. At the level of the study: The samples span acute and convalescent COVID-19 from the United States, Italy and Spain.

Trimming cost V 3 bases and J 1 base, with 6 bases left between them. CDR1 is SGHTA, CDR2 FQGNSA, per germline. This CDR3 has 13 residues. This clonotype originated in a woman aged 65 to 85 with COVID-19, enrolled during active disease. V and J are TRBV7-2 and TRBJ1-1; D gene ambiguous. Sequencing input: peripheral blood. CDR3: CASSFTANTEAFF. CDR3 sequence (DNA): TGTGCCAGCAGCTTTACAGCGAACACTGAAGCTTTCTTT.